The entry below describes one TCR beta chain. Its matching antigen is unknown. The data originate from a study of CD8 T cells in Susac syndrome. Study-wide points: A relatively small number of individuals underwent TCR sequencing and HLA analysis.

The T cells that were sequenced for TCR beta were CD8+ and CD4+ cells from blood. Reverse transcription of about 0.5 to 1 ug RNA was carried out with random hexamers. The TCR beta CDR3 was amplified by immunoSEQ multiplex PCR across 54 Vbeta, 13 Jbeta. TCRdb processed the immunoSEQ multiplex PCR reads anew with MiXCR; each CDR3 protein has one entry. Of 110,000 or so distinct CDR3 sequences in the sample, 80% to 95% were seen once. CDR1 is SQVTM, CDR2 ANQGSEA, per germline. V lost 5 bases to trimming and J lost 0 bases, with 11 bases between them. This CDR3 spans 13 amino acids. The TCR originated in a human donor in good health. The sequencing input was CD4+ T cells from PBMCs. This sequence joins TRBV29-1 and TRBJ2-7, with D perhaps assigned TRBD1 or TRBD2 (5 bases each). The CDR3 DNA reads as TGCAGCGTTCGCAGGGACCCCTCCTACGAGCAGTACTTC. Its protein product is CSVRRDPSYEQYF.